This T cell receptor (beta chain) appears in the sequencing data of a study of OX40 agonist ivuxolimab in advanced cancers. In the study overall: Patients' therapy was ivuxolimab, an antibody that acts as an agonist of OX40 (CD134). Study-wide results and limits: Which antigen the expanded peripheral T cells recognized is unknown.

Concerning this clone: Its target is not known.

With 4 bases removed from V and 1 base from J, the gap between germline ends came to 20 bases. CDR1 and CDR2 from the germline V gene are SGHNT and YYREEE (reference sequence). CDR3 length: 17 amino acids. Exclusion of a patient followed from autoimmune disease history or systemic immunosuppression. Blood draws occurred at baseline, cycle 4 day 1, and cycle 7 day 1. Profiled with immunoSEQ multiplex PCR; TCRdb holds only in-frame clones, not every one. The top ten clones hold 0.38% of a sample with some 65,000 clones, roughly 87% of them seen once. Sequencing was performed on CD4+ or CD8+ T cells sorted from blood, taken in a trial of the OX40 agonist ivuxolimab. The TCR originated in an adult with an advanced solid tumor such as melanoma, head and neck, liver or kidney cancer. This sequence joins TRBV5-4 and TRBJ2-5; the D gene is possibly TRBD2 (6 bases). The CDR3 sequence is CASSQDPGTDVQETQYF. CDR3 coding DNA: TGTGCCAGCAGCCAAGATCCCGGGACTGATGTCCAAGAGACCCAGTACTTC.